This record looks at one T cell receptor (beta chain) sequence and its context. This table comes from immunoSEQ multiplex PCR, and its TCRdb copy is limited to in-frame clones, with some not included. The sample gives under 50,000 clones, approximately 85% of which show up once; about 7% is in the top ten. These data belong to a study of blood T cell repertoires in COVID-19. Sequencing was done on a sample of peripheral blood. The sequence was collected from a man in his forties or fifties with acute or convalescent COVID-19.

In DNA, the CDR3 is TGCAGCGTTGTAAGGGGGAATACTGAAGCTTTCTTT. Translated, it gives CSVVRGNTEAFF. The chain couples TRBV29-1 to TRBJ1-1, with D possibly matching TRBD1 (6 bases). V dropped 4 bases and J dropped 5 bases, with 11 bases sitting between them. In germline, CDR1 is SQVTM, CDR2 ANQGSEA. CDR3 length equals 12 residues.